Following are 18 T cell receptor beta chains from one sample sequenced in a study of vaccination and CD4 T cells after COVID-19. Documented treatment: approximately 9-day PBMC culture with coronavirus spike peptide pools or control peptides (ViraFEST assay). Their antigens remain unidentified. Cultured CD4+ T cell DNA was sequenced using the Oncomine TCR Beta short-read assay. TCRdb recomputed calls from the PCR reads with MiXCR, one row per CDR3 protein. Among roughly 15,000 distinct CDR3 sequences listed, 50% to 55% were seen once. Sequences were obtained from CD4+ T cells from blood, cultured in vitro. The receptors shown here come from a human donor who had recovered from COVID-19.

The chain carries TRBV6-5 and TRBJ1-2, with D maybe TRBD1 (5 bases). The CDR3 covers 15 residues. Germline CDR1 and CDR2: MNHEY and SVGAGI. The V end lost 0 bases, the J end lost 8 bases, and 16 bases lay between the germline ends. CDR3 loop: CASSYSLRGAEGYTF. CDR3 in DNA: TGTGCCAGCAGTTACTCGTTAAGGGGAGCAGAGGGCTACACCTTC.

The V and J genes are TRBV11-2 and TRBJ1-6; D is undetermined. The CDR3 runs 14 residues. Germline values: CDR1 SGHAT, CDR2 FQNNGV. V was cut by 0 bases and J by 7 bases, with 7 bases left in between. The CDR3, as DNA: TGTGCCAGCAGCTTAGATGGTTCGAATTCACCCCTCCACTTT. Translating it yields CASSLDGSNSPLHF.

The J gene is TRBJ2-1, the V gene TRBV6-1, with 9 bases matching TRBD2. CDR3 length: 16 residues. The J segment lost 9 bases and the V segment lost 7 bases, leaving 16 bases of the junction unmatched. Germline lookup yields CDR1 MNHNS and CDR2 SASEGT. The CDR3, as DNA: TGTGCCAGCACTAGGAGGGGGCGGGAGGGCCACAGTGAGCAGTTCTTC. This codes for CASTRRGREGHSEQFF.

The rearrangement uses TRBV5-1 and TRBJ1-1; TRBD1 is a possible D gene (5 bases). The CDR3 extends over 15 amino acids. V lost 0 bases to trimming and J lost 0 bases, with 9 bases between them. Germline CDR1 and CDR2: SGHRS and YFSETQ. CDR3 amino acids: CASSLGQTMNTEAFF. Here the CDR3 DNA reads TGCGCCAGCAGCTTGGGACAGACCATGAACACTGAAGCTTTCTTT.

The V and J genes are TRBV7-2 and TRBJ1-1; 8 nucleotides agree with TRBD1. This CDR3 has 15 amino acids. Per the germline V gene, CDR1 is SGHTA and CDR2 is FQGNSA. J gave up 2 bases and V 1 base, and 3 bases lay outside the gene matches. CDR3 loop: CASSLVRGQNTEAFF. The CDR3 coding sequence is TGTGCCAGCAGCTTAGTCAGGGGGCAAAACACTGAAGCTTTCTTT. The full variable domain, completed using reference TRBV7-2 and TRBJ1-1, is GAGVSQSPSNKVTEKGKDVELRCDPISGHTALYWYRQSLGQGLEFLIYFQGNSAPDKSGLPSDRFSAERTGGSVSTLTIQRTQQEDSAVYLCASSLVRGQNTEAFFGQGTRLTVV.

Regarding this clonotype: An end of the junction differs from the germline gene, which may be a read error. This chain joins TRBV7-2 and TRBJ1-6; D unclear. The CDR3 has 11 amino acids. Germline V gene sequence: CDR1 SGHTA, CDR2 FQGNSA. In nucleotides, the CDR3 is TGTGCCAGCAGCTTAGATTCAGCCCTCCACTTT. Protein: CASSLDSALHF.

The chain joins TRBV7-8 to TRBJ1-5; D call uncertain. The V end lost 2 bases, the J end lost 5 bases, and 7 bases lay between the germline ends. The CDR3 has 13 amino acids. Germline lookup yields CDR1 SGHVS and CDR2 FQNEAQ. CDR3 in amino acids: CASSLSWDQPQHF. The DNA for the CDR3 is TGTGCCAGCAGCTTAAGCTGGGATCAGCCCCAGCATTTT.

This clonotype was observed once. V gene TRBV6-2 or TRBV6-3 combines with J gene TRBJ2-5; tentatively, D is TRBD1 (5 bases). This CDR3 is built from 13 residues. Germline assignment: CDR1 MNHEY and CDR2 SVGEGT. The V end lost 6 bases, the J end lost 4 bases, and 12 bases lay between the germline ends. This CDR3 is CASRIRDRETQYF. CDR3 DNA: TGTGCCAGCAGGATCCGAGACAGAGAGACCCAGTACTTC.

The chain is built from TRBV7-9 and TRBJ2-5; no clear D gene. This CDR3 is 11 amino acids long. V dropped 6 bases and J dropped 4 bases, with 6 bases sitting between them. CDR1 SEHNR and CDR2 FQNEAQ come from the germline V gene (reference sequence). The CDR3: CASSSRETQYF. CDR3 DNA sequence: TGTGCCAGCAGTTCTAGAGAGACCCAGTACTTC.

The chain has TRBV7-6 and TRBJ2-2; D perhaps matches TRBD2 (5 bases). The germline gives CDR1 SGHVS, CDR2 FNYEAQ. Trimming removed 1 base at V and 8 bases at J, with 8 bases between. There are 13 residues in the CDR3. The CDR3 reads CASSLGRGGELFF. The CDR3, as DNA: TGTGCCAGCAGCTTAGGCCGGGGTGGGGAGCTGTTTTTT.

This clonotype has only a few counts. This chain joins TRBV7-6 and TRBJ1-1, with 7 bases aligning to TRBD1. The CDR3 is 13 residues long. Germline trimming cut 5 bases from V and 2 bases from J; bases unmatched to any gene: 2. CDR1 SGHVS and CDR2 FNYEAQ come from the germline V gene. CDR3 amino acids: CASSGTANTEAFF. In DNA, the CDR3 is TGTGCCAGCAGCGGGACAGCCAACACTGAAGCTTTCTTT.

The CDR3 sequence: CASRSKRNMDTEAFF. The CDR3 region has the DNA TGTGCCAGCAGAAGCAAAAGAAACATGGACACTGAAGCTTTCTTT. The V and J genes are TRBV25-1 and TRBJ1-1; no clear D. V lost 6 bases, J lost 3 bases, and 17 bases lay in between. CDR3 size: 15 residues. The germline V gene has CDR1 MGHDK and CDR2 SYGVNS.

This clonotype was seen a handful of times. V usage is TRBV20-1 and J usage is TRBJ1-1; no firm D call. Trimming took off 3 bases at V and 0 bases at J, with 14 bases between the two ends. Per the germline V gene, CDR1 is DFQATT and CDR2 is SNEGSKA (reference sequence). The CDR3 is made up of 15 amino acids. CDR3 sequence: CSARGFGRMNTEAFF. The CDR3 region has the DNA TGCAGTGCTAGGGGGTTTGGAAGGATGAACACTGAAGCTTTCTTT.

J is TRBJ2-3 and V is TRBV20-1; 8 bases are shared with TRBD2. Germline CDR1 DFQATT, CDR2 SNEGSKA (reference sequence). J was trimmed by 1 base and V by 7 bases; bases with no gene match: 10. The CDR3 runs 15 residues. The CDR3 protein is CSVPRGAGGTDTQYF. CDR3 bases: TGCAGTGTTCCCAGGGGAGCGGGGGGCACAGATACGCAGTATTTT.

The chain is built from TRBV7-2 and TRBJ2-1; the D call may be TRBD1 or TRBD2 (5 bases each). Germline CDR1 and CDR2: SGHTA and FQGNSA. Trimming left V 2 bases short and J 4 bases short, with 12 bases between. The CDR3 covers 15 residues. This CDR3 reads CASSLIRGPYNEQFF. The DNA for the CDR3 is TGTGCCAGCAGCTTAATCCGGGGCCCGTACAATGAGCAGTTCTTC.

V and J are TRBV24-1 and TRBJ2-3; the match to TRBD2 covers 7 bases. Germline assignment: CDR1 KGHDR and CDR2 SFDVKD. Germline trimming cut 10 bases from V and 3 bases from J; bases unmatched to any gene: 9. CDR3 length: 14 residues. CDR3 nucleotide sequence: TGTGCCACGGGACGGGCGGGAGCGACAGATACGCAGTATTTT. Protein: CATGRAGATDTQYF.

The chain links TRBV6-2 or TRBV6-3 to TRBJ2-5; the D gene is possibly TRBD2 (6 bases). With 5 bases removed from V and 3 bases from J, the gap between germline ends came to 13 bases. In germline, CDR1 is MNHEY, CDR2 SVGEGT. CDR3 length: 14 residues. DNA of the CDR3: TGTGCCAGCAGTCCGGGACTTCTAAAAGAGACCCAGTACTTC. Its protein product is CASSPGLLKETQYF.

This clonotype was seen only a few times. The V gene is TRBV21-1, the J gene TRBJ1-1. TRBV21-1 is classified as a pseudogene. The CDR3 spans 13 residues. Written as DNA, the CDR3 is TGTGCCAGCAGCAAAAGAGGCGAGACTGAAGCTTTCTTT. Protein: CASSKRGETEAFF.